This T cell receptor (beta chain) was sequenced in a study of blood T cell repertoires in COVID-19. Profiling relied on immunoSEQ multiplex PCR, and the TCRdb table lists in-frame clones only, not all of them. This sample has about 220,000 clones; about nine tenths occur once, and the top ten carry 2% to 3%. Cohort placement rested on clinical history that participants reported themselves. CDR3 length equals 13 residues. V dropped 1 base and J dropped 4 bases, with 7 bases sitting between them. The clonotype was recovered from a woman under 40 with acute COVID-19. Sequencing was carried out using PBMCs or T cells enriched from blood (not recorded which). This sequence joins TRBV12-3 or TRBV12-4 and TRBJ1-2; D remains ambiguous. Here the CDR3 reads CASSLERGYGYTF. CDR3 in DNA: TGTGCCAGCAGTTTAGAGCGCGGCTATGGCTACACCTTC.